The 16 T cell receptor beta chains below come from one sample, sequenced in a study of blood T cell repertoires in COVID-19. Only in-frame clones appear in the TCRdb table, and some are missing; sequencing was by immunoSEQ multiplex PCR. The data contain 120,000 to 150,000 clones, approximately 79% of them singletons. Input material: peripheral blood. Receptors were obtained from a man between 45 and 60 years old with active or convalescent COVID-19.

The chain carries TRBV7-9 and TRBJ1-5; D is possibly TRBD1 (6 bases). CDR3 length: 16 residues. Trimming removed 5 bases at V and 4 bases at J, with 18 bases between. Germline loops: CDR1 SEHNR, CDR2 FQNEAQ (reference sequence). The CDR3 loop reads CASSPSGGRENQPQHF. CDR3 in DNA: TGTGCCAGCAGCCCGTCGGGGGGCCGTGAAAATCAGCCCCAGCATTTT. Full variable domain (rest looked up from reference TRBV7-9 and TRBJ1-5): DTGVSQNPRHKITKRGQNVTFRCDPISEHNRLYWYRQTLGQGPEFLTYFQNEAQLEKSRLLSDRFSAERPKGSFSTLEIQRTEQGDSAMYLCASSPSGGRENQPQHFGDGTRLSIL.

This CDR3 is CATSDFDRGYGYTF. CDR3 in DNA: TGTGCCACCAGTGATTTCGACAGGGGGTATGGCTACACCTTC. This chain connects TRBV24-1 to TRBJ1-2; the match to TRBD1 covers 9 bases. The CDR3 consists of 14 residues. The V and J ends lost 1 base and 5 bases, in that order; junction bases with no gene match: 1. Per germline, CDR1 KGHDR and CDR2 SFDVKD.

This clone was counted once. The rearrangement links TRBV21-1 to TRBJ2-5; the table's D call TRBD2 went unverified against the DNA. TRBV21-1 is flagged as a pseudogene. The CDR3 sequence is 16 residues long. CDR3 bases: TGTGCCAGCAGCAAGTCCCCGGGAGAAGACTTGGAGACCCAGTACTTC. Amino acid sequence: CASSKSPGEDLETQYF.

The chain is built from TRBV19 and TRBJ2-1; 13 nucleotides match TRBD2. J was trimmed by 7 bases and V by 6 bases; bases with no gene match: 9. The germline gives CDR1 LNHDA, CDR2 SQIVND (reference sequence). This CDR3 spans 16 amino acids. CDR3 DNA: TGTGCCAGTAGCCCTCTTCGGACTAGCGGGAGTAATGAGCAGTTCTTC. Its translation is CASSPLRTSGSNEQFF.

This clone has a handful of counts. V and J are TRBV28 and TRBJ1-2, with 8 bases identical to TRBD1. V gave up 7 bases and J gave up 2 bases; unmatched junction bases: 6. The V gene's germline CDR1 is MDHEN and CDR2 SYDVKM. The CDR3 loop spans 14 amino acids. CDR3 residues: CASKLTGVNYGYTF. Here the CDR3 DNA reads TGTGCCAGCAAACTGACAGGGGTGAACTATGGCTACACCTTC.

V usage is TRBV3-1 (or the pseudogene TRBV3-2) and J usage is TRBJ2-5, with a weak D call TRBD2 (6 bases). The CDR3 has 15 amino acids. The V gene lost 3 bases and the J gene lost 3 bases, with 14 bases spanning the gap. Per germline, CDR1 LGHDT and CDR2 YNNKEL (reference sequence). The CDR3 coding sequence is TGTGCCAGCAGCCACCAACTCAAGCGGGAAGAGACCCAGTACTTC. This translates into CASSHQLKREETQYF.

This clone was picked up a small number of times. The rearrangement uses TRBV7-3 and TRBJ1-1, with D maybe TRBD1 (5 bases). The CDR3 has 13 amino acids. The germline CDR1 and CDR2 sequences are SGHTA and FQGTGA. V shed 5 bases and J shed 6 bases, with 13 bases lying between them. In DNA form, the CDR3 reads TGTGCCAGCAGCCCGGGGGGGATCGCTGAAGCTTTCTTT. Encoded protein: CASSPGGIAEAFF.

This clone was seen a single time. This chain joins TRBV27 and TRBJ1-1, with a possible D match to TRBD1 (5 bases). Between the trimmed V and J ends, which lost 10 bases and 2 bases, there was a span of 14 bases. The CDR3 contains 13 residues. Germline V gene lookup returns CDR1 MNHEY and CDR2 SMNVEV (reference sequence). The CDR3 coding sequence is TGTGCCACAGGGTGGGAAGCAAACACTGAAGCTTTCTTT. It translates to CATGWEANTEAFF.

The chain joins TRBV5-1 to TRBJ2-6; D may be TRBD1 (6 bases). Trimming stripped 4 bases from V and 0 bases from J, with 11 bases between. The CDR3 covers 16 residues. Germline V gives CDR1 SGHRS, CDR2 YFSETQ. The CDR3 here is CASSLGQNSGANVLTF. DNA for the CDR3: TGCGCCAGCAGCCTTGGACAGAACTCTGGGGCCAACGTCCTGACTTTC.

As DNA, the CDR3 is TGTGCCATCTCGGGATACCGGGAAAACCTCTACGAGCAGTACTTC. Encoded protein: CAISGYRENLYEQYF. The V gene is TRBV6-5, the J gene TRBJ2-7; TRBD2 might be the D (5 bases). The CDR3 is 15 amino acids. The germline V gene encodes CDR1 MNHEY and CDR2 SVGAGI. Trimming removed 10 bases at V and 3 bases at J, with 22 bases between.

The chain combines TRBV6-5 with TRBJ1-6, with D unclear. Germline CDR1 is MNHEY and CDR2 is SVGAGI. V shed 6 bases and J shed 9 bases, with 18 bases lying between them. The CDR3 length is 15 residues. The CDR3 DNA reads TGTGCCAGCAGGACTGAGGGAAATTCGCTTTCACCCCTCCACTTT. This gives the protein CASRTEGNSLSPLHF.

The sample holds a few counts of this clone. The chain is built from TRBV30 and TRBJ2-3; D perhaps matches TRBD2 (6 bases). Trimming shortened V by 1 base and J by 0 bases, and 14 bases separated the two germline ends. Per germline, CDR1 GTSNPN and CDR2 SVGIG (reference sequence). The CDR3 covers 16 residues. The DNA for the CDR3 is TGTGCCTGGAGTGGTCGTGGCGGGGTAAGCACAGATACGCAGTATTTT. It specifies CAWSGRGGVSTDTQYF.

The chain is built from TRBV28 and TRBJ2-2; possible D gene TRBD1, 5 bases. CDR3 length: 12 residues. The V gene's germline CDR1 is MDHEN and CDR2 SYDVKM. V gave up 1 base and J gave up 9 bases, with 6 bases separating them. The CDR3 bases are TGTGCCAGCAGTTTATACAGGCGGGAGCTGTTTTTT. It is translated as CASSLYRRELFF.

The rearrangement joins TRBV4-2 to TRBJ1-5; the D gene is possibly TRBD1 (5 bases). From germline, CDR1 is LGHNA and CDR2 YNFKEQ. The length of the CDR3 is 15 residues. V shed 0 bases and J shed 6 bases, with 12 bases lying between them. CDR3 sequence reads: CASSQDHKGRQPQHF. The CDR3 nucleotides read TGTGCCAGCAGCCAAGATCATAAGGGGCGTCAGCCCCAGCATTTT.

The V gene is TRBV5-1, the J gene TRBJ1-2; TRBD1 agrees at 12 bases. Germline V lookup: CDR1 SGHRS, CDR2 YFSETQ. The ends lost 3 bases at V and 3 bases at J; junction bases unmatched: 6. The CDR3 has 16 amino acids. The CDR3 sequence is CASSYTGQGADYGYTF. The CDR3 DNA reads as TGCGCCAGCAGCTACACGGGACAGGGGGCGGACTATGGCTACACCTTC.

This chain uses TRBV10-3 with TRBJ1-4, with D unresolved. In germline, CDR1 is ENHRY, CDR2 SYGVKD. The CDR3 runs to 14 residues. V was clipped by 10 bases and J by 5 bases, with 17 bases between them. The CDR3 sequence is CARLGGLDNEKLFF. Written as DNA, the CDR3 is TGTGCCAGGCTAGGCGGGTTAGACAATGAAAAACTGTTTTTT.